Listed here is a single T cell receptor (beta chain). The sample originates from a study of control samples from healthy donors and cancer patients. Sequencing was performed with immunoSEQ multiplex PCR; in TCRdb, only in-frame clones are kept and a portion is missing. The sample shows around 180,000 clones, roughly 88% of them seen only once. The V end was cut by 6 bases, the J end by 5 bases, with 13 bases between. Germline CDR1 is KGHDR and CDR2 is SFDVKD. The CDR3 is 14 residues long. The V and J genes are TRBV24-1 and TRBJ1-5; possible D gene TRBD1, 6 bases. The TCR comes from a woman aged 25 to 39 in good health. The sequenced sample was blood. CDR3 coding DNA: TGTGCCACCAGTTCGGCAGGGGTAGATCAGCCCCAGCATTTT. Its translation: CATSSAGVDQPQHF.